A selection of T cell receptor beta chains follows, all from one sample in a study of T cell changes during pregnancy in multiple sclerosis. The assay was immunoSEQ multiplex PCR, and TCRdb's table has in-frame clones only and misses some. Counted here are around 40,000 clones, approximately 89% occurring once; the ten biggest clones make up roughly 1.1%. The specimen was CD4+ T cells from peripheral blood mononuclear cells, collected in the first trimester of pregnancy. Receptors were obtained from a female donor with multiple sclerosis, enrolled in a pregnancy study. CDR3s include the opening cysteine and the closing phenylalanine or tryptophan. The D gene is left open where the match is weak. Only some rows state a clone size, as once, few, many or a class for expanded clones.

>TRBD1|TRBJ1-5|TRBV27|.
CASSWGQGHQPQHF
TGTGCCAGCAGTTGGGGACAGGGCCATCAGCCCCAGCATTTT
>.|TRBJ1-2|TRBV10-3|.
CAIRVEGSDYGYTF
TGTGCCATCAGAGTCGAGGGTTCCGACTATGGCTACACCTTC
>.|TRBJ2-1|TRBV6-1|.
CASSAGTRQFF
TGTGCCAGCAGTGCCGGGACAAGGCAGTTCTTC
>.|TRBJ2-1|TRBV27|.
CASSPYLERSLYNEQFF
TGTGCCAGCAGTCCCTACCTAGAGCGGAGCCTCTACAATGAGCAGTTCTTC
>TRBD1|TRBJ1-4|TRBV6-6|.
CASNDRGEEKLFF
TGTGCCAGCAACGACAGGGGTGAGGAAAAACTGTTTTTT
>.|TRBJ2-7|TRBV4-3|.
CASSQALRYEQYF
TGCGCCAGCAGCCAAGCACTTCGCTACGAGCAGTACTTC
>.|TRBJ1-1|TRBV28|.
CASTISQAEAFF
TGTGCCAGCACCATTTCTCAGGCTGAAGCTTTCTTT
>.|TRBJ1-5|TRBV6-1|.
CASSLEGGNQPQHF
TGTGCCAGCAGTCTCGAGGGCGGCAATCAGCCCCAGCATTTT
>TRBD2|TRBJ2-2|TRBV5-4|.
CASSASGTSGRHTGELFF
TGTGCCAGCAGCGCGTCGGGGACTAGCGGGAGGCACACCGGGGAGCTGTTTTTT
>TRBD1|TRBJ2-5|TRBV6-1|.
CASSDGTGDWETQYF
TGTGCCAGCAGTGACGGGACAGGTGATTGGGAGACCCAGTACTTC
>TRBD2|TRBJ2-1|TRBV14|.
CASSQTSGSANEQFF
TGTGCCAGCAGCCAAACTAGCGGGAGCGCTAATGAGCAGTTCTTC
>TRBD1|TRBJ1-5|TRBV19|.
CASRDDRGLQPQHF
TGTGCCAGTAGGGACGACAGGGGGCTCCAGCCCCAGCATTTT
>.|TRBJ1-2|TRBV10-1|.
CASSAGGNYGYTF
TGCGCCAGCAGTGCGGGGGGTAACTATGGCTACACCTTC
>.|TRBJ2-1|TRBV29-1|.
CSVAQGYHEQFF
TGCAGCGTTGCACAGGGTTATCATGAGCAGTTCTTC
>TRBD1|TRBJ2-5|TRBV2|.
CARTGEGQETQYF
TGTGCCAGGACAGGGGAAGGCCAAGAGACCCAGTACTTC
>.|TRBJ1-1|TRBV5-1|.
CASSLDGQSEAFF
TGCGCCAGCAGCTTGGACGGACAGAGCGAAGCTTTCTTT
>.|TRBJ2-7|TRBV5-4|once
CASSRQVLYEQYF
TGTGCCAGCAGCCGACAGGTCCTCTACGAGCAGTACTTC
>.|TRBJ1-5|TRBV2|.
CASSEFLQPQHF
TGTGCCAGCAGTGAATTTCTTCAGCCCCAGCATTTT
>.|TRBJ2-1|TRBV10-1|.
CASRDRAGEQFF
TGCGCCAGCAGGGACAGAGCAGGGGAGCAGTTCTTC
>.|TRBJ2-2|TRBV7-2|.
CASSSQGTGELFF
TGTGCCAGCAGCTCACAGGGAACCGGGGAGCTGTTTTTT
>.|TRBJ1-1|TRBV7-3|medium-sized
CASSLSVNTEAFF
TGTGCCAGCAGCTTATCGGTGAACACTGAAGCTTTCTTT
>TRBD1|TRBJ2-7|TRBV7-9|.
CASSPQTGANEQYF
TGTGCCAGCAGCCCCCAGACAGGGGCCAACGAGCAGTACTTC
>.|TRBJ2-7|TRBV5-6|.
CASSLRYSSYEQYF
TGTGCCAGCAGCTTACGCTATAGCTCCTACGAGCAGTACTTC
>.|TRBJ1-5|TRBV19|.
CASSMVREDQPQHF
TGTGCCAGTAGTATGGTCAGGGAGGATCAGCCCCAGCATTTT
>TRBD1|TRBJ1-4|TRBV6-4|.
CASSERPGQGVKLFF
TGTGCCAGCAGTGAGAGACCGGGACAGGGAGTAAAACTGTTTTTT
>.|TRBJ2-2|TRBV30|.
CAWSAQGLNTGELFF
TGTGCCTGGAGTGCGCAGGGGCTAAACACCGGGGAGCTGTTTTTT
>.|TRBJ1-2|TRBV30|once
CASPWTVRRYGYTF
TGTGCCTCCCCTTGGACAGTAAGACGCTATGGCTACACCTTC
>.|TRBJ2-7|TRBV13|.
CASSFRYEGSYEQYF
TGTGCCAGCAGCTTCAGGTACGAGGGCTCCTACGAGCAGTACTTC
>TRBD1|TRBJ1-2|TRBV28|once
CASSFQGDYGYTF
TGTGCCAGCAGTTTCCAGGGGGATTATGGCTACACCTTC
>TRBD1|TRBJ1-2|TRBV6-1|.
CASSDDRDRGLDGYTF
TGTGCCAGCAGTGATGACCGGGACAGGGGGCTGGATGGCTACACCTTC
>TRBD1|TRBJ1-2|TRBV4-3|once
CASSPGQAISGYTF
TGCGCCAGCAGCCCGGGACAGGCGATTTCTGGCTACACCTTC
>.|TRBJ1-2|TRBV29-1|.
CSVTENYGYTF
TGCAGCGTGACAGAGAACTATGGCTACACCTTC
>TRBD1|TRBJ1-2|TRBV10-3|.
CAISAGTGELGYTF
TGTGCCATCAGTGCTGGGACAGGGGAACTGGGCTACACCTTC
>.|TRBJ2-7|TRBV6-5|.
CASSYLFSGAPYEQYF
TGTGCCAGCAGCTACCTTTTCAGTGGGGCCCCCTACGAGCAGTACTTC
>TRBD1|TRBJ1-5|TRBV29-1|.
CSVRDRIDQPQHF
TGCAGCGTTAGGGACAGGATCGATCAGCCCCAGCATTTT
>.|TRBJ2-7|TRBV21-1|.
CASTSGKSAYEQYF
TGTGCCAGCACCTCAGGGAAGTCTGCCTACGAGCAGTACTTC
>TRBD2|TRBJ2-7|TRBV19|once
CASQLPTSGSYEQYF
TGTGCCAGCCAACTCCCGACTAGCGGGAGCTACGAGCAGTACTTC
>.|TRBJ2-7|TRBV6-5|.
CASKGTYEQYF
TGTGCCAGCAAGGGGACTTACGAGCAGTACTTC
>TRBD1|TRBJ1-2|TRBV6-6|.
CASREQGGKDYGYTF
TGTGCCAGCAGGGAACAGGGGGGAAAAGACTATGGCTACACCTTC
>TRBD1|TRBJ2-1|TRBV7-2|.
CASSLAGQVSYEQFF
TGTGCCAGCAGCTTAGCGGGACAGGTTAGTTATGAGCAGTTCTTC
>TRBD2|TRBJ2-5|TRBV7-7|.
CASSGLAGGPLETQYF
TGTGCTAGCAGCGGACTAGCGGGAGGGCCTTTAGAGACCCAGTACTTC